The 18 T cell receptor beta chains reported below all come from one sample, sequenced in a study of blood T cells in healthy people across ages. The second PCR ran about 6 to 12 cycles with a sample-barcoded 5' primer and J-beta primers. Using its own MiXCR run on the 5' RACE reads, TCRdb lists one record per CDR3 protein. The table shows hundreds of thousands of distinct CDR3 sequences, with roughly 50% occurring only once. The specimen was blood. The receptors were sampled from a woman in her fifties or sixties in good health.

The chain combines TRBV5-1 with TRBJ2-1, with D perhaps matching TRBD1 or TRBD2 (6 bases each). Germline V CDR1 and CDR2: SGHRS, YFSETQ. With 4 bases removed from V and 1 base from J, the gap between germline ends came to 21 bases. The CDR3 covers 18 residues. CDR3 in DNA: TGCGCCAGCAGCCCCTATCCTCCGTCGGGGGCTTCCTACAATGAGCAGTTCTTC. It translates to CASSPYPPSGASYNEQFF.

V and J are TRBV7-2 and TRBJ2-1; D unclear. The V and J ends lost 5 bases and 10 bases respectively, with 15 bases between them. The CDR3 sequence is 13 residues long. Germline CDR1 SGHTA, CDR2 FQGNSA. In DNA, the CDR3 is TGTGCCAGCAGCGACGGACGTTTAAGGGAGCAGTTCTTC. Translated, it gives CASSDGRLREQFF.

The chain has TRBV28 and TRBJ1-2; maybe TRBD1 (6 bases). Between the trimmed V and J ends, which lost 3 bases and 0 bases, there was a span of 11 bases. Germline assignment: CDR1 MDHEN and CDR2 SYDVKM. The CDR3 has 15 residues. The CDR3 is CASSLGGGTNYGYTF. CDR3 sequence (DNA): TGTGCCAGCAGTTTGGGAGGGGGTACTAACTATGGCTACACCTTC.

The gene calls are TRBV6-2 or TRBV6-3 and TRBJ2-2; 9 bases match TRBD1. Germline CDR1 and CDR2: MNHEY and SVGEGT. The CDR3 loop spans 16 amino acids. V lost 2 bases to trimming and J lost 6 bases; unmatched junction nucleotides: 7. The CDR3 is CASSYEGDRDPGELFF. The DNA of the CDR3 is TGTGCCAGCAGTTACGAGGGGGACAGGGACCCCGGGGAGCTGTTTTTT.

This chain connects TRBV20-1 to TRBJ1-4, with 8 bases matching TRBD1. Germline values: CDR1 DFQATT, CDR2 SNEGSKA (reference sequence). J lost 7 bases, V lost 5 bases, and 9 bases had no gene match. This CDR3 has 14 amino acids. CDR3 region: CSAAIQGAGEKLFF. The CDR3 DNA follows: TGCAGTGCTGCCATCCAGGGGGCTGGTGAAAAACTGTTTTTT.

V and J are TRBV5-1 and TRBJ2-3, with D unresolved. CDR1 and CDR2 (germline): SGHRS, YFSETQ. Trimming left V 7 bases short and J 2 bases short, with 8 bases between. The CDR3 covers 12 residues. This CDR3 reads CASRGDTDTQYF. The CDR3 nucleotides are TGCGCCAGCCGCGGAGACACAGATACGCAGTATTTT.

J is TRBJ2-2 and V is TRBV27, with unresolved D. Per germline, CDR1 MNHEY and CDR2 SMNVEV (reference sequence). Trimming shortened V by 7 bases and J by 4 bases, and 13 bases separated the two germline ends. CDR3 length equals 14 residues. CDR3 sequence reads: CASTRSTFTGELFF. CDR3 DNA sequence: TGTGCCAGCACCCGATCTACCTTCACCGGGGAGCTGTTTTTT.

V and J are TRBV27 and TRBJ2-1; 9 bases are shared with TRBD2. The CDR3 is made up of 16 amino acids. Germline assignment: CDR1 MNHEY and CDR2 SMNVEV (reference sequence). Losses at the gene ends were 0 bases for V and 0 bases for J; bases not matched to a gene: 0. DNA for the CDR3: TGTGCCAGCAGTTTATCGCGGGAGGGCTCCTACAATGAGCAGTTCTTC. It specifies CASSLSREGSYNEQFF.

This clonotype was counted ten times or more. The gene calls are TRBV10-3 and TRBJ2-7, with 7 bases identical to TRBD1. Trimming took 10 bases from V and 0 from J; bases not matched to a gene: 9. Germline loops: CDR1 ENHRY, CDR2 SYGVKD. The CDR3 contains 14 residues. The CDR3 here is CATAQGVGSYEQYF. The CDR3 DNA sequence: TGTGCCACAGCCCAGGGGGTCGGCTCCTACGAGCAGTACTTC.

The gene calls are TRBV20-1 and TRBJ2-7, with D possibly being TRBD1 (6 bases). There are 16 residues in the CDR3. The germline gives CDR1 DFQATT, CDR2 SNEGSKA (reference sequence). The ends were cut back, 6 bases at V and 5 bases at J, with 26 bases in the middle. The CDR3 region is CSANSPGAGAVDEQYF. The CDR3 bases are TGCAGTGCCAATTCCCCGGGTGCAGGGGCTGTAGACGAGCAGTACTTC.

V and J are TRBV11-1 and TRBJ2-1; 7 bases line up with TRBD1. Per the germline V gene, CDR1 is SGHAT and CDR2 is FQDESV (reference sequence). V was pared by 0 bases and J by 6 bases, with 5 bases of the junction left unmatched. The CDR3 totals 15 residues. The CDR3 here is CASSLAGQVFNEQFF. Written as DNA, the CDR3 is TGTGCCAGCAGCTTAGCTGGACAGGTATTCAATGAGCAGTTCTTC.

The J gene is TRBJ2-3, the V gene TRBV7-2; possibly TRBD2 for D (5 bases). V lost 5 bases and J 6 bases, leaving 15 bases between the germline ends. Germline CDR1 and CDR2: SGHTA and FQGNSA. This CDR3 has 14 residues. CDR3 DNA sequence: TGTGCCAGCAGCGTAAGGGAGACCCACGATACGCAGTATTTT. Encoded protein: CASSVRETHDTQYF. The full variable domain, completed using reference TRBV7-2 and TRBJ2-3, is GAGVSQSPSNKVTEKGKDVELRCDPISGHTALYWYRQSLGQGLEFLIYFQGNSAPDKSGLPSDRFSAERTGGSVSTLTIQRTQQEDSAVYLCASSVRETHDTQYFGPGTRLTVL.

The chain carries TRBV6-4 and TRBJ1-2, with unresolved D. This CDR3 has 11 residues. CDR1 and CDR2 (germline): MRHNA, SNTAGT. Trimming took off 6 bases at V and 7 bases at J, with 9 bases between the two ends. This CDR3 reads CASRGEGGYTF. CDR3 nucleotides: TGTGCCAGCAGGGGAGAAGGTGGCTACACCTTC.

The chain joins TRBV20-1 to TRBJ1-1, with a tentative D call TRBD1 (5 bases). Trimming stripped 3 bases from V and 5 bases from J, with 16 bases between. The CDR3 spans 14 residues. The germline V gene encodes CDR1 DFQATT and CDR2 SNEGSKA (reference sequence). The CDR3 coding sequence is TGCAGTGCTAGGGCACCGCAGGGTGGAACTGAAGCTTTCTTT. Residues: CSARAPQGGTEAFF.

This clonotype was seen a single time. This may arise from a read error, as a much more abundant clone is one base away. This chain links TRBV7-9 with TRBJ1-2; 10 nucleotides agree with TRBD1. With 4 bases clipped from V and 7 bases from J, the junction kept 3 bases outside the gene matches. This CDR3 comprises 13 residues. CDR1 and CDR2 from the germline V gene are SEHNR and FQNEAQ (reference sequence). In nucleotides, the CDR3 is TGTGCCAGCAGCTGGACAGGGGGGCGTGGCTACACCTTC. It translates to CASSWTGGRGYTF.

CDR3 loop: CASSLLLAVGYTQYF. The CDR3 nucleotides read TGTGCCAGCAGCTTATTACTAGCGGTGGGATATACGCAGTATTTT. The rearrangement links TRBV7-8 to TRBJ2-3; TRBD2 matches 8 bases. The CDR3 runs 15 residues. From germline, CDR1 is SGHVS and CDR2 FQNEAQ. J gave up 7 bases and V 2 bases, and 8 bases lay outside the gene matches.

This clonotype was counted between two and nine times. The chain combines TRBV28 with TRBJ1-4; 9 bases are shared with TRBD1. CDR1 is MDHEN, CDR2 SYDVKM, per germline. This CDR3 comprises 14 residues. Trimming removed 6 bases from V and 8 bases from J; junction bases left unmatched: 7. The CDR3 loop reads CASSPGTGREKLFF. In DNA form, the CDR3 reads TGTGCCAGCAGCCCTGGGACAGGGCGAGAAAAACTGTTTTTT. Drawing the rest from reference TRBV28 and TRBJ1-4, the complete variable domain is DVKVTQSSRYLVKRTGEKVFLECVQDMDHENMFWYRQDPGLGLRLIYFSYDVKMKEKGDIPEGYSVSREKKERFSLILESASTNQTSMYLCASSPGTGREKLFFGSGTQLSVL.

The chain has TRBV12-3 or TRBV12-4 and TRBJ2-7; 9 positions match TRBD1. The CDR3 consists of 14 residues. The ends lost 4 bases at V and 3 bases at J; junction bases unmatched: 4. As DNA, the CDR3 is TGTGCCAGCAGTTCACAGGGGGCTGTCTACGAGCAGTACTTC. Amino acids: CASSSQGAVYEQYF.